This record concerns one T cell receptor (beta chain) sequence. The data originate from a study of blood T cell repertoires in COVID-19. Study-wide background: Material from acute and convalescent COVID-19 was sourced from the United States, Italy and Spain. T cells, B-cell-depleted T cells, or PBMCs supplied cDNA or gDNA.

The assay was immunoSEQ multiplex PCR, and TCRdb's table has in-frame clones only and misses some. The table has around 150,000 clones, about four fifths seen once; the top ten hold around 14%. V was trimmed by 1 base and J by 3 bases, leaving 12 bases between them. CDR1 SGHRS and CDR2 YFSETQ come from the germline V gene. CDR3 length: 15 amino acids. The TCR originated in a woman aged 80 or older with acute or convalescent COVID-19. The chain is built from TRBV5-1 and TRBJ2-3, with D perhaps matching TRBD2 (6 bases). Specimen: peripheral blood. The CDR3 DNA is TGCGCCAGCAGCTTGCACGGGGGTAGGACAGATACGCAGTATTTT. Amino acids: CASSLHGGRTDTQYF.